This T cell receptor (beta chain) was identified in a study of cytomegalovirus exposure and HLA in healthy donors. CDR1 and CDR2 (germline): MNHNY, SVGAGI (reference sequence). V dropped 5 bases and J dropped 1; count of bases not matched to a gene: 3. CDR3 length: 14 residues. In its sample, this clone was seen a few times. The PCR ran on 60 Vbeta and 13 Jbeta primers. Using immunoSEQ multiplex PCR, the repertoire was profiled, and TCRdb retains in-frame clones only, with some absent. The sample carries about 60,000 clones, about 72% recorded once. Sequenced sample: PBMCs. This TCR was sampled from a woman between 40 and 50 years old in good health and CMV-seropositive. V is TRBV6-6 and J is TRBJ2-5; 8 bases fit TRBD2. CDR3 nucleotides: TGTGCCAGCAGTCGTAGCGGGGTCCAAGAGACCCAGTACTTC. It specifies CASSRSGVQETQYF.